A selection of T cell receptor beta chains follows, all from one sample in a study of blood T cell repertoires in COVID-19. The data were produced by immunoSEQ multiplex PCR, yet TCRdb's version contains in-frame clones alone and is incomplete. Of about 57,000 clones in the sample, approximately 82% were seen once. Sequences were obtained from peripheral blood. The source of these receptors is a woman aged 80 or over with acute or convalescent COVID-19. Both conserved end residues are part of each CDR3. Fields, in order: clone size, D gene, J gene, V gene, CDR3 protein, CDR3 DNA. A D gene is named only where the DNA matches it firmly. Only some rows state a clone size, as once, few, many or a class for expanded clones.

abundance: .; d_gene: .; j_gene: TRBJ1-2; v_gene: TRBV6-1; CDR3aa: CASSENRFYGYTF; CDR3nt: TGTGCCAGCAGTGAAAACAGGTTCTATGGCTACACCTTC
abundance: .; d_gene: .; j_gene: TRBJ1-4; v_gene: TRBV5-1; CDR3aa: CASSLGANRPEKLFF; CDR3nt: TGCGCCAGCAGTCTGGGCGCCAATAGACCTGAAAAACTGTTTTTT
abundance: .; d_gene: .; j_gene: TRBJ2-7; v_gene: TRBV1; CDR3aa: CTSSQDYRAVTSYEQYF; CDR3nt: TGCACCAGCAGCCAAGATTACAGAGCGGTCACCTCCTACGAGCAGTACTTC
abundance: .; d_gene: TRBD1; j_gene: TRBJ1-1; v_gene: TRBV7-9; CDR3aa: CASSLLLPGQITDTEAFF; CDR3nt: TGTGCCAGCAGCCTATTACTCCCGGGACAGATAACTGACACTGAAGCTTTCTTT
abundance: .; d_gene: TRBD1; j_gene: TRBJ1-5; v_gene: TRBV2; CDR3aa: CASSQGARNQPQHF; CDR3nt: TGTGCCAGCAGTCAGGGGGCCCGCAATCAGCCCCAGCATTTT
abundance: .; d_gene: .; j_gene: TRBJ1-5; v_gene: TRBV28; CDR3aa: CASTSTVSNQPQHF; CDR3nt: TGTGCCAGTACTTCGACAGTATCTAATCAGCCCCAGCATTTT
abundance: .; d_gene: .; j_gene: TRBJ1-3; v_gene: TRBV7-9; CDR3aa: CASSSRTSGNTIYF; CDR3nt: TGTGCCAGCAGCTCGAGAACCTCTGGAAACACCATATATTTT
abundance: .; d_gene: .; j_gene: TRBJ1-3; v_gene: TRBV5-1; CDR3aa: CASSLEPDWGGRDTIYF; CDR3nt: TGCGCCAGCAGCTTGGAGCCAGATTGGGGCGGTAGGGACACCATATATTTT
abundance: .; d_gene: TRBD2; j_gene: TRBJ2-7; v_gene: TRBV5-1; CDR3aa: CASSSTSGTYEQYF; CDR3nt: TGCGCCAGCAGCTCCACTAGCGGGACCTACGAGCAGTACTTC
abundance: .; d_gene: .; j_gene: TRBJ1-5; v_gene: TRBV2; CDR3aa: CASSPWGDQPQHF; CDR3nt: TGTGCCAGCAGTCCCTGGGGAGATCAGCCCCAGCATTTT
abundance: .; d_gene: TRBD2; j_gene: TRBJ2-7; v_gene: TRBV18; CDR3aa: CASSPPSQRGSRKEQYF; CDR3nt: TGTGCCAGCTCCCCCCCCTCCCAGCGGGGGAGCAGAAAGGAGCAGTACTTC
abundance: once; d_gene: .; j_gene: TRBJ2-3; v_gene: TRBV6-5; CDR3aa: CASRTRTATDTQYF; CDR3nt: TGTGCCAGCAGAACTAGAACTGCCACAGATACGCAGTATTTT
abundance: .; d_gene: .; j_gene: TRBJ2-7; v_gene: TRBV5-4; CDR3aa: CASSRGVSYEQYF; CDR3nt: TGTGCCAGCAGCCGCGGGGTCTCCTACGAGCAGTACTTC
abundance: .; d_gene: TRBD2; j_gene: TRBJ2-1; v_gene: TRBV19; CDR3aa: CATGRGRPYNEQFF; CDR3nt: TGTGCCACGGGGCGCGGGAGGCCCTACAATGAGCAGTTCTTC
abundance: .; d_gene: .; j_gene: TRBJ1-2; v_gene: TRBV7-8; CDR3aa: CASTAGDGRGYGYTF; CDR3nt: TGTGCCAGCACTGCAGGGGACGGTCGGGGCTATGGCTACACCTTC
abundance: .; d_gene: .; j_gene: TRBJ2-7; v_gene: TRBV19; CDR3aa: CATSVGGRRAGYEQYF; CDR3nt: TGTGCCACCTCGGTGGGGGGTCGGCGCGCCGGTTACGAGCAGTACTTC